The rows below give T cell receptor beta chains drawn from one sample of a study of cytomegalovirus exposure and HLA in healthy donors. Some clones are missing from TCRdb's copy, which holds only in-frame ones; the method was immunoSEQ multiplex PCR. The data show around 190,000 clones, 70% to 75% seen once. Material: PBMCs. These receptor sequences come from a woman in her 30s in good health and CMV-seropositive. Each CDR3 is given with its conserved first and last residue. The D gene is left open where the match is weak. Clone size appears in some rows only: once, few, many, or a class for an expanded clone.

CASSQVDRSYEQYF | TGCGCCAGCAGCCAGGTGGACAGGAGCTACGAGCAGTACTTC | few | TRBD1 | TRBJ2-7 | TRBV4-1
CASSERSGGANYGYTF | TGCGCCAGCAGTGAACGAAGCGGGGGAGCTAACTATGGCTACACCTTC | - | - | TRBJ1-2 | TRBV10-2
CASSLSSGELFF | TGTGCCAGCAGCTTATCATCCGGGGAGCTGTTTTTT | - | - | TRBJ2-2 | TRBV7-9
CASSPLNTEAFF | TGTGCCAGCAGTCCTTTGAACACTGAAGCTTTCTTT | once | - | TRBJ1-1 | TRBV28
CATSPTEAFF | TGTGCCACCTCTCCCACTGAAGCTTTCTTT | few | - | TRBJ1-1 | TRBV6-4
CASSHLAEASYEQYF | TGCGCCAGCAGCCATTTAGCGGAAGCCTCCTACGAGCAGTACTTC | - | - | TRBJ2-7 | TRBV4-1
CATSSGAGGPDNEQFF | TGTGCCACCAGCAGCGGAGCGGGAGGGCCGGACAATGAGCAGTTCTTC | - | TRBD2 | TRBJ2-1 | TRBV15
CAISESGGKETQYF | TGTGCCATCAGTGAGTCGGGAGGGAAGGAGACCCAGTACTTC | few | TRBD2 | TRBJ2-5 | TRBV10-3
CASSLSVPGGGNQPQHF | TGTGCCAGCAGCTTGTCTGTTCCCGGGGGAGGCAATCAGCCCCAGCATTTT | - | - | TRBJ1-5 | TRBV5-5
CASSLNPRSSYNEQFF | TGTGCCAGCAGCCTCAACCCGCGGAGCTCCTACAATGAGCAGTTCTTC | - | - | TRBJ2-1 | TRBV7-6
CASRLTQGAGRAFF | TGTGCCAGCAGGCTCACACAGGGGGCGGGCCGGGCTTTCTTT | - | TRBD1 | TRBJ1-1 | TRBV28
CASSQGRGFSGANVLTF | TGCGCCAGCAGCCAGGGCAGGGGCTTCTCTGGGGCCAACGTCCTGACTTTC | - | - | TRBJ2-6 | TRBV4-1
CASSFRGGYTF | TGTGCCAGCAGCTTCCGGGGTGGCTACACCTTC | - | - | TRBJ1-2 | TRBV11-2
CASSAASGTSGNTIYF | TGTGCCAGCAGCGCAGCGTCAGGGACATCTGGAAACACCATATATTTT | - | - | TRBJ1-3 | TRBV9
CASSQDRIAPYNEQFF | TGCGCCAGCAGCCAAGATAGGATAGCGCCTTACAATGAGCAGTTCTTC | - | - | TRBJ2-1 | TRBV4-1
CASHDRVYPYEQYF | TGTGCCAGCCATGACAGGGTTTACCCCTACGAGCAGTACTTC | - | TRBD1 | TRBJ2-7 | TRBV19
CASSLVGGAFKSYNEQFF | TGCGCCAGCAGCTTGGTAGGGGGCGCTTTTAAGTCCTACAATGAGCAGTTCTTC | - | TRBD1 | TRBJ2-1 | TRBV5-1
CSVEDSAGSSYNEQFF | TGCAGCGTTGAAGATTCGGCGGGGAGCTCCTACAATGAGCAGTTCTTC | few | - | TRBJ2-1 | TRBV29-1
CASSRGQEMNTEAFF | TGTGCCAGCTCACGAGGACAGGAAATGAACACTGAAGCTTTCTTT | - | TRBD1 | TRBJ1-1 | TRBV18
CASSEGGTGGREQYF | TGTGCCAGTAGTGAAGGCGGGACAGGGGGCCGCGAGCAGTACTTC | - | TRBD1 | TRBJ2-7 | TRBV19
CASSQQGLLTNEQYF | TGTGCCAGCAGTCAACAGGGTTTGCTAACGAACGAGCAGTACTTC | - | - | TRBJ2-7 | TRBV6-5
CASSRDSRTGELFF | TGTGCCAGCAGCCGGGACAGCCGAACCGGGGAGCTGTTTTTT | - | TRBD1 | TRBJ2-2 | TRBV27
CATGGGGTDTQYF | TGTGCCACGGGGGGAGGGGGCACAGATACGCAGTATTTT | once | TRBD2 | TRBJ2-3 | TRBV15
CASSLSRVNTEAFF | TGTGCCAGCAGCTTAAGTCGAGTGAACACTGAAGCTTTCTTT | - | - | TRBJ1-1 | TRBV7-2
CASSVAFDNEQFF | TGTGCCAGCAGCGTAGCTTTTGACAATGAGCAGTTCTTC | - | - | TRBJ2-1 | TRBV9
CASSQEGQGGTEAFF | TGTGCCAGCAGCCAAGAGGGACAGGGGGGCACTGAAGCTTTCTTT | - | TRBD1 | TRBJ1-1 | TRBV4-2
CASRSPLSGSTDTQYF | TGCGCCAGCAGGAGCCCTTTGAGCGGAAGCACAGATACGCAGTATTTT | - | - | TRBJ2-3 | TRBV10-1
CASSEVYARNPVSSYEQYF | TGTGCCAGCAGTGAAGTGTACGCGAGGAACCCGGTTAGCTCCTACGAGCAGTACTTC | - | - | TRBJ2-7 | TRBV6-1
CASSLGTDMNTEAFF | TGTGCCAGCAGCCTCGGGACAGACATGAACACTGAAGCTTTCTTT | - | TRBD1 | TRBJ1-1 | TRBV7-9
CASSLQQGDEKLFF | TGTGCCAGCAGCTTACAGCAGGGGGATGAAAAACTGTTTTTT | few | TRBD1 | TRBJ1-4 | TRBV5-4
CASRTSGLTGELFF | TGTGCCAGCAGAACTAGCGGGCTCACCGGGGAGCTGTTTTTT | - | TRBD2 | TRBJ2-2 | TRBV2
CASSSPGQGNTEAFF | TGTGCCAGCAGCTCCCCCGGACAGGGGAACACTGAAGCTTTCTTT | - | TRBD1 | TRBJ1-1 | TRBV13
CASSQDPGNQPQHF | TGCGCCAGCAGCCAAGATCCCGGGAATCAGCCCCAGCATTTT | - | - | TRBJ1-5 | TRBV4-1
CSVMRNTEAFF | TGCAGCGTGATGAGGAACACTGAAGCTTTCTTT | - | - | TRBJ1-1 | TRBV29-1
CSVVVGTGHTGELFF | TGCAGCGTTGTTGTCGGGACAGGGCACACCGGGGAGCTGTTTTTT | - | TRBD1 | TRBJ2-2 | TRBV29-1
CASSLSAGGSTYEQYF | TGTGCCAGCAGCCTATCAGCGGGAGGCTCTACCTACGAGCAGTACTTC | - | TRBD2 | TRBJ2-7 | TRBV5-4
CSVEVRGLYEQYF | TGCAGCGTTGAAGTCAGGGGGCTGTACGAGCAGTACTTC | once | TRBD1 | TRBJ2-7 | TRBV29-1
CASSPPGGGYGYTF | TGTGCCAGCAGTCCTCCAGGGGGAGGCTATGGCTACACCTTC | - | TRBD1 | TRBJ1-2 | TRBV28
CASSANAGARDNEQFF | TGTGCCAGCAGCGCAAATGCGGGGGCGCGGGACAATGAGCAGTTCTTC | few | - | TRBJ2-1 | TRBV7-6
CASSQDTAGYEQYF | TGCGCCAGCAGCCAAGATACGGCGGGCTACGAGCAGTACTTC | - | - | TRBJ2-7 | TRBV4-1
CASRSGSGRANEQFF | TGTGCCAGCCGATCGGGGAGCGGGAGGGCAAATGAGCAGTTCTTC | - | TRBD2 | TRBJ2-1 | TRBV19
CASSEGGTEAFF | TGTGCCAGCAGCGAGGGAGGCACTGAAGCTTTCTTT | few | - | TRBJ1-1 | TRBV7-8
CASSSGTGAYGYTF | TGTGCCAGCTCATCGGGGACAGGGGCCTATGGCTACACCTTC | - | TRBD1 | TRBJ1-2 | TRBV18
CASSSLTSGSGGEQFF | TGTGCCAGCAGTTCGCTGACTAGCGGGAGCGGGGGTGAGCAGTTCTTC | - | TRBD2 | TRBJ2-1 | TRBV27
CASSLPRPWASVSYEQYF | TGTGCCAGCAGTCTCCCCCGCCCATGGGCTAGCGTTTCCTACGAGCAGTACTTC | - | - | TRBJ2-7 | TRBV2
CASRTSGSSTDTQYF | TGTGCCAGCCGGACTAGCGGGAGCAGTACAGATACGCAGTATTTT | - | TRBD2 | TRBJ2-3 | TRBV6-4
CASSLIQGADQPQHF | TGTGCCAGCAGCTTGATACAGGGGGCTGACCAGCCCCAGCATTTT | - | TRBD1 | TRBJ1-5 | TRBV7-6